Presented here are 11 T cell receptor beta chains from one specimen sequenced in a study of blood T cell repertoires in COVID-19. The data were produced by immunoSEQ multiplex PCR, yet TCRdb's version contains in-frame clones alone and is incomplete. This table has around 150,000 clones, around 90% appearing once. Sample: peripheral blood. Every receptor here comes from a woman aged 55-70 years with active or convalescent COVID-19.

J is TRBJ2-5 and V is TRBV3-1 (or the pseudogene TRBV3-2), with a possible D match to TRBD2 (6 bases). This CDR3 region has 15 residues. Germline V CDR1 and CDR2: LGHDT, YNNKEL (reference sequence). V was cut by 3 bases and J by 1 base, with 12 bases left in between. The CDR3 protein is CASSQRGGFQETQYF. The CDR3 nucleotides read TGTGCCAGCAGCCAGCGGGGTGGATTCCAAGAGACCCAGTACTTC.

The V gene is TRBV11-2, the J gene TRBJ2-3; D ambiguous. The germline V gene encodes CDR1 SGHAT and CDR2 FQNNGV. V was pared by 5 bases and J by 3 bases, with 6 bases between. The CDR3 is made up of 12 amino acids. The CDR3: CASSPGTDTQYF. The CDR3 DNA is TGTGCCAGCAGCCCCGGTACAGATACGCAGTATTTT.

V usage is TRBV4-1 and J usage is TRBJ2-5; D gene ambiguous. Trimming stripped 0 bases from V and 3 bases from J, with 11 bases between. The CDR3 consists of 15 residues. Germline loops: CDR1 MGHRA, CDR2 YSYEKL. CDR3: CASSQDRRPEETQYF. CDR3 nucleotides: TGCGCCAGCAGCCAAGATCGGCGGCCGGAAGAGACCCAGTACTTC.

This clone appeared a single time. The chain uses TRBV30 and TRBJ1-1, with a tentative D call TRBD1 (5 bases). This CDR3 region has 14 residues. Germline V lookup: CDR1 GTSNPN, CDR2 SVGIG (reference sequence). The V gene lost 4 bases and the J gene lost 1 base, with 13 bases spanning the gap. CDR3: CAWKSGQGNTEAFF. CDR3 in DNA: TGTGCCTGGAAATCTGGGCAGGGGAACACTGAAGCTTTCTTT.

This sequence joins TRBV2 and TRBJ1-1; 9 bases are a match to TRBD1. With 4 bases clipped from V and 7 bases from J, the junction kept 4 bases outside the gene matches. CDR1 and CDR2 (germline): SNHLY, FYNNEI. This CDR3 contains 13 residues. The CDR3 region is CASSGQGVGEAFF. CDR3 bases: TGTGCCAGCAGTGGACAGGGGGTCGGTGAAGCTTTCTTT.

This clone was seen a single time. The chain recombines TRBV29-1 with TRBJ1-3; D is ambiguous. CDR1 and CDR2 from the germline V gene are SQVTM and ANQGSEA. The V and J ends lost 5 bases and 2 bases respectively, with 4 bases between them. The CDR3 sequence is 11 residues long. Here the CDR3 reads CSVSAGNTIYF. The CDR3 DNA sequence: TGCAGCGTTTCAGCTGGAAACACCATATATTTT.

The chain employs TRBV6-5 and TRBJ1-6; no clear D gene. The germline CDR1 and CDR2 sequences are MNHEY and SVGAGI. Trimming cost V 5 bases and J 7 bases, with 12 bases left between them. There are 14 residues in the CDR3. The CDR3 region has the DNA TGTGCCAGCAGTATCCGGGAATCAAATTCACCCCTCCACTTT. Amino acids: CASSIRESNSPLHF.

The rearrangement joins TRBV10-2 to TRBJ1-1; D unclear. V dropped 5 bases and J dropped 0 bases, with 4 bases sitting between them. The germline V gene has CDR1 WSHSY and CDR2 SAAADI. The CDR3 length is 12 residues. Here the CDR3 reads CASSQVNTEAFF. In DNA, the CDR3 is TGCGCCAGCAGTCAGGTGAACACTGAAGCTTTCTTT.

The CDR3 DNA sequence: TGTGCCAGCAGCAAAAACAGGGGAAGACAGGACGGCTACACCTTC. Encoded protein: CASSKNRGRQDGYTF. The chain has TRBV21-1 and TRBJ1-2; TRBD1 reflects the table's D call only, with no check against the DNA. TRBV21-1 is designated a pseudogene. There are 15 residues in the CDR3.

This chain joins TRBV6-5 and TRBJ1-1; 9 bases match TRBD1. The CDR3 runs to 14 residues. Germline assignment: CDR1 MNHEY and CDR2 SVGAGI. J was trimmed by 2 bases and V by 6 bases; bases with no gene match: 4. Here the CDR3 reads CASRPGQGNTEAFF. DNA of the CDR3: TGTGCCAGCAGGCCGGGACAGGGTAACACTGAAGCTTTCTTT.

The V gene is TRBV3-1 (or the pseudogene TRBV3-2), the J gene TRBJ2-4; 7 bases map to TRBD1. The germline V gene encodes CDR1 LGHDT and CDR2 YNNKEL (reference sequence). Losses at the gene ends were 0 bases for V and 9 bases for J; bases not matched to a gene: 14. The CDR3 totals 17 residues. Here the CDR3 reads CASSQDRGPARVTIQYF. The DNA for the CDR3 is TGTGCCAGCAGCCAAGATAGGGGGCCGGCCAGGGTGACCATTCAGTACTTC.